This T cell receptor beta chain was sequenced for a study of OX40 agonist ivuxolimab in advanced cancers. This CDR3 spans 15 amino acids. Germline CDR1 MGHRA, CDR2 YSYEKL. V lost 4 bases and J 3 bases, leaving 15 bases between the germline ends. TCRdb keeps only in-frame clones here, not all; method: immunoSEQ multiplex PCR. The data contain about 76,000 clones, 75% to 90% of them singletons. Sequencing was performed on CD4+ or CD8+ T cells sorted from blood, taken in a trial of the OX40 agonist ivuxolimab. The J gene is TRBJ1-2, the V gene TRBV4-1, with a weak D call TRBD1 (5 bases). The origin of this receptor is an adult with an advanced solid tumor such as melanoma, head and neck, liver or kidney cancer. The CDR3 nucleotides are TGCGCCAGCAGCCCATTAGCCAGGGCTGACTATGGCTACACCTTC. It is translated as CASSPLARADYGYTF.